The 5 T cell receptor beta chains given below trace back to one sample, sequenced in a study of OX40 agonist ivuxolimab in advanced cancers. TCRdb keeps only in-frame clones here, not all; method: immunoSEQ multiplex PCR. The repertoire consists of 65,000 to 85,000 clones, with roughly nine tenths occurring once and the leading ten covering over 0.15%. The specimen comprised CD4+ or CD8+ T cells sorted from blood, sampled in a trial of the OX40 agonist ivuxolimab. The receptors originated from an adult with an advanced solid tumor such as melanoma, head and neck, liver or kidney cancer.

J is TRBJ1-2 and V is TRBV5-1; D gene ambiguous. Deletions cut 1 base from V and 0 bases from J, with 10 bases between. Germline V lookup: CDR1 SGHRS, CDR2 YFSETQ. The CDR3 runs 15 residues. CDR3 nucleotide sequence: TGCGCCAGCAGCTTGTCACCCGCCACTAACTATGGCTACACCTTC. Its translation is CASSLSPATNYGYTF.

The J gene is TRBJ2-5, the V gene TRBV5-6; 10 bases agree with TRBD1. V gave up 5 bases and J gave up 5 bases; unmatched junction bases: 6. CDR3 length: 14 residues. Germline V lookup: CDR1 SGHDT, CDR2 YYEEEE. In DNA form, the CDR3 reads TGTGCCAGCAGGGTGACAGGGGGCGAGGAGACCCAGTACTTC. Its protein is CASRVTGGEETQYF. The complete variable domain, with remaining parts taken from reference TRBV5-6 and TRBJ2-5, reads DAGVTQSPTHLIKTRGQQVTLRCSPKSGHDTVSWYQQALGQGPQFIFQYYEEEERQRGNFPDRFSGHQFPNYSSELNVNALLLGDSALYLCASRVTGGEETQYFGPGTRLLVL.

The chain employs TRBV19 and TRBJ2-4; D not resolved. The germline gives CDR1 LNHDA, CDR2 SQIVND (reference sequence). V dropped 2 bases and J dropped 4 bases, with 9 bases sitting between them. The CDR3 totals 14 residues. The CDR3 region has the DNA TGTGCCAGTAGTATACGTGGCGAGAAAAACATTCAGTACTTC. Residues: CASSIRGEKNIQYF.

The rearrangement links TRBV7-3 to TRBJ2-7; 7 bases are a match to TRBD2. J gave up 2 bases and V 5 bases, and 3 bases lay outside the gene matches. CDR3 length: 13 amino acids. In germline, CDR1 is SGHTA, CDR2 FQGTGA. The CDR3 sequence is CASSRGTTYEQYF. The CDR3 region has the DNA TGTGCCAGCAGCAGAGGGACTACCTACGAGCAGTACTTC.

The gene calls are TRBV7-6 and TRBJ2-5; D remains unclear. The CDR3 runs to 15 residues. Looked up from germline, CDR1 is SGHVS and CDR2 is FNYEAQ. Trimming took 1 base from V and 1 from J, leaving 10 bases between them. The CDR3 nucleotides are TGTGCCAGCAGCTTAGGAGGCAGTATCCAAGAGACCCAGTACTTC. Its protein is CASSLGGSIQETQYF. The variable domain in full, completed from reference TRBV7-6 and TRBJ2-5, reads GAGVSQSPRYKVTKRGQDVALRCDPISGHVSLYWYRQALGQGPEFLTYFNYEAQQDKSGLPNDRFSAERPEGSISTLTIQRTEQRDSAMYRCASSLGGSIQETQYFGPGTRLLVL.